The clone carrying this T cell receptor (beta chain) occurred a few times. The antigen is undetermined. This entry comes from a study of human T cells and chemical hapten exposure. Study background: Diphenylcyclopropenone was administered weekly to the scalp of patients throughout the roughly 22-week study. Broader study findings: Given that the donors had alopecia, their immune response may differ from that seen in healthy people. The number of TCRs above 1 in 1000 frequency did not change after DPC sensitization.

V shed 6 bases and J shed 0 bases, with 15 bases lying between them. Germline V CDR1 and CDR2: SNHLY, FYNNEI. This CDR3 region has 15 residues. Using its own MiXCR run on the RACE reads, TCRdb lists one record per CDR3 protein. The sample lists around 250,000 distinct CDR3 sequences, 7.5% to 9% occurring once. Time point of the sample: pre-sensitization, week 0. Treatment: therapeutic diphenylcyclopropenone sensitization with weekly scalp DPC. This TCR came from a middle-aged woman with alopecia areata. Some clones in this sample may be carry-over from other donors' samples. The specimen was whole blood, collected in connection with sensitization to the hapten diphenylcyclopropenone (DPC). This rearrangement joins TRBV2 to TRBJ2-7; the D is unclear. The CDR3 loop is CASRAPASSSYEQYF. The CDR3 DNA sequence: TGTGCCAGCAGGGCCCCGGCCTCGAGCTCCTACGAGCAGTACTTC.